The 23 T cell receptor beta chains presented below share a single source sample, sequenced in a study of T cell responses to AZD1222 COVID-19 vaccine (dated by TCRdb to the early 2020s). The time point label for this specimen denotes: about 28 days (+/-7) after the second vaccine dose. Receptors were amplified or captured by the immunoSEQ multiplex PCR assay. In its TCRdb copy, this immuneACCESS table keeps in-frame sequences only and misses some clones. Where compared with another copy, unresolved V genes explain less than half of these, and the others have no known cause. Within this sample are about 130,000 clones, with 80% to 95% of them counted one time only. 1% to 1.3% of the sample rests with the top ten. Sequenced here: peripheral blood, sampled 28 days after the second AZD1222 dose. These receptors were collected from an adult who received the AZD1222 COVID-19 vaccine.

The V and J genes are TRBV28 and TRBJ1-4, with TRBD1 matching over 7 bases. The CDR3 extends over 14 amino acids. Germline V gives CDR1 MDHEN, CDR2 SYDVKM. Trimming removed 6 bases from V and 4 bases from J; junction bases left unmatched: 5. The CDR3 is CASRLQGINEKLFF. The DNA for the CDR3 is TGTGCCAGCAGGCTACAGGGGATTAATGAAAAACTGTTTTTT.

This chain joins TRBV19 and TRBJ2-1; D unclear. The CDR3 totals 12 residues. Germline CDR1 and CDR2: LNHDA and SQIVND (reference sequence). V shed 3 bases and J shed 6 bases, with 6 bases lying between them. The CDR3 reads CASSIIANEQFF. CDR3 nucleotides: TGTGCCAGTAGTATCATAGCCAATGAGCAGTTCTTC.

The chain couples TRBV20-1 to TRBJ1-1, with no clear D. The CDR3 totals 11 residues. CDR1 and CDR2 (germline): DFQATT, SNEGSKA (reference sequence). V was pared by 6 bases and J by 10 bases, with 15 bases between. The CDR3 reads CSAPGPAGAFF. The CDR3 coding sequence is TGCAGTGCGCCCGGCCCAGCAGGAGCTTTCTTT.

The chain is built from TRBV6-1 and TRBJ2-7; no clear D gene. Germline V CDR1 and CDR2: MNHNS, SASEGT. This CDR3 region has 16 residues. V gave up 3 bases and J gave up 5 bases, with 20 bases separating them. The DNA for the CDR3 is TGTGCCAGCAGTGAGGCCACTACCCTGATTTGGAACGAGCAGTACTTC. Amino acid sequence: CASSEATTLIWNEQYF.

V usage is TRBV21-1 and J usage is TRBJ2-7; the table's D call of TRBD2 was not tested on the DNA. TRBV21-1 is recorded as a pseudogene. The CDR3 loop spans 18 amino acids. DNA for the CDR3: TGTGCCAGCAGCAAAAAATCGGGAGAGCGGAAACACTCCTACGAGCAGTACTTC. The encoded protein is CASSKKSGERKHSYEQYF.

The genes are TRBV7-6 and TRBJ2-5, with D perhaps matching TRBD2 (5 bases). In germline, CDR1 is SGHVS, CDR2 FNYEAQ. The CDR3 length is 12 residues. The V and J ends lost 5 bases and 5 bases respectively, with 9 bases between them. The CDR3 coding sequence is TGTGCCAGCAGCCCGCGGGCGGAGACCCAGTACTTC. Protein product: CASSPRAETQYF.

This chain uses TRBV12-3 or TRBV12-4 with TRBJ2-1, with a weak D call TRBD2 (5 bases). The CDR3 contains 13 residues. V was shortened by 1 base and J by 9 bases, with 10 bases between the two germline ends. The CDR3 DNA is TGTGCCAGCAGTTTAGGTGGAGGAGGTGAGCAGTTCTTC. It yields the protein CASSLGGGGEQFF.

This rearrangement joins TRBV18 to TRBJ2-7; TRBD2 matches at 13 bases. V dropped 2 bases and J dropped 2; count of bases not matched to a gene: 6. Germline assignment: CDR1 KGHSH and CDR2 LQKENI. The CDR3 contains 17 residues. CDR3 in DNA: TGTGCCAGCTCACCAGGGGGACTAGCGGGGAAAACCTACGAGCAGTACTTC. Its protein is CASSPGGLAGKTYEQYF.

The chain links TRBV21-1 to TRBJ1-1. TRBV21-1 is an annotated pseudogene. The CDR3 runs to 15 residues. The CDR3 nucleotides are TGTGCCAGCAGCAACATGGAGGGCCCGAACACTGAAGCTTTCTTT. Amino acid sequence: CASSNMEGPNTEAFF.

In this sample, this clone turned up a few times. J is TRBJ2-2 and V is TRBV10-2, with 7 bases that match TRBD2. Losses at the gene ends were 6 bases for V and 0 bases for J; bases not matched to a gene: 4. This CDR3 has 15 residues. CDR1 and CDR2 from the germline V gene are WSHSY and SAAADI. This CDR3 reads CASRLAVANTGELFF. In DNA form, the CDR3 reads TGCGCCAGCAGGCTAGCGGTAGCGAACACCGGGGAGCTGTTTTTT.

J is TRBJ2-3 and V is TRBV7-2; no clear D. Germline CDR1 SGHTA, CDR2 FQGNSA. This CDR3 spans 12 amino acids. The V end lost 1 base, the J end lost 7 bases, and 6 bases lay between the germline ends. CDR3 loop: CASSLGYNTQYF. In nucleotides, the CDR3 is TGTGCCAGCAGCTTAGGGTATAATACGCAGTATTTT.

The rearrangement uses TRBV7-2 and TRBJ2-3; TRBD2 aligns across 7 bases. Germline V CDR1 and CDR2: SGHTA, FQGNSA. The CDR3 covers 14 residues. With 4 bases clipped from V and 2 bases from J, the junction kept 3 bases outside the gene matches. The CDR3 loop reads CASSSLAATDTQYF. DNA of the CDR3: TGTGCCAGCAGCTCGCTAGCGGCCACAGATACGCAGTATTTT.

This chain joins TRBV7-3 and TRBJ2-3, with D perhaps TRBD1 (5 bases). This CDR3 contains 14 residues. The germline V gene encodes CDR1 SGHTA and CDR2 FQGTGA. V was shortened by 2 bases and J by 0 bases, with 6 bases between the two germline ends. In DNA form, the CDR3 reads TGTGCCAGCAGCTTAGACAGTAGCACAGATACGCAGTATTTT. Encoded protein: CASSLDSSTDTQYF.

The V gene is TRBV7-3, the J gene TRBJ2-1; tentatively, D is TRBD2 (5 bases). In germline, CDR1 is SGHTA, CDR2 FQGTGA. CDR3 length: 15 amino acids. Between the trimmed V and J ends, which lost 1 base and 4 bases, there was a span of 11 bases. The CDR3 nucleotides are TGTGCCAGCAGCTTAATTCGGACTTCATACAATGAGCAGTTCTTC. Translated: CASSLIRTSYNEQFF.

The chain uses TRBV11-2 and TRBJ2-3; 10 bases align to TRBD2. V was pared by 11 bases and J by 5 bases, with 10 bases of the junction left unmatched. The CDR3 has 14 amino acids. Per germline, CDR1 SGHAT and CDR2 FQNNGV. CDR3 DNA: TGTGCCTCCCTGTACACTAGCGGGAAAGATACGCAGTATTTT. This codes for CASLYTSGKDTQYF.

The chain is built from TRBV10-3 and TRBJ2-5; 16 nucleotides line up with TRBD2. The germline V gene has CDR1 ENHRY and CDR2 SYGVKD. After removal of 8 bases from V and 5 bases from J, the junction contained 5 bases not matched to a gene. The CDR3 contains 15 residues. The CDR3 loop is CAIGTSGGAAETQYF. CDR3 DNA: TGTGCCATCGGGACTAGCGGGGGGGCTGCGGAGACCCAGTACTTC.

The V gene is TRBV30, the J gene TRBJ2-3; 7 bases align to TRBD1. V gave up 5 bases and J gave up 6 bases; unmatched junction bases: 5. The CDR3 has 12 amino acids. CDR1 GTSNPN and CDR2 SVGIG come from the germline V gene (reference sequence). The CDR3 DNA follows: TGTGCCTGGGGGACAGTTGGGGATACGCAGTATTTT. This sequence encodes CAWGTVGDTQYF.

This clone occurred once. This chain's CDR3 is CASSFDPRSNTEAFF. As DNA, the CDR3 is TGTGCCAGCAGCTTCGATCCCAGGAGCAACACTGAAGCTTTCTTT. J is TRBJ1-1 and V is TRBV13; D call uncertain. The CDR3 spans 15 residues. V gave up 3 bases and J gave up 2 bases, with 13 bases separating them. Germline V gene lookup returns CDR1 PRHDT and CDR2 FYEKMQ (reference sequence).

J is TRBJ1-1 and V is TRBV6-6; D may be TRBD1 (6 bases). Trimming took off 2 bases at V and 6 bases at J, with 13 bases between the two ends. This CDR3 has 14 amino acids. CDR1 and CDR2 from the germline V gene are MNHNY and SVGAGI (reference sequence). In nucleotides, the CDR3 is TGTGCCAGCAGTTACGGAGGGGGAACATCTGAAGCTTTCTTT. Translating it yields CASSYGGGTSEAFF.

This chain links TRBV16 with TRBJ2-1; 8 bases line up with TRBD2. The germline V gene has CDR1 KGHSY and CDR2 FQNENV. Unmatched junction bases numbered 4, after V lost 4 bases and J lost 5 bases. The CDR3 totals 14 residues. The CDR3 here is CASSLAGSHNEQFF. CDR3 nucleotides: TGTGCCAGCAGCCTAGCGGGGTCCCACAATGAGCAGTTCTTC.

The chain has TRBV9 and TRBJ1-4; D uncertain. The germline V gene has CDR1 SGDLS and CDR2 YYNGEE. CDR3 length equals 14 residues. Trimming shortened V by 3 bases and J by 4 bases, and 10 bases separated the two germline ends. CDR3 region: CASSEGLRNEKLFF. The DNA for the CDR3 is TGTGCCAGCAGCGAAGGACTGCGTAATGAAAAACTGTTTTTT.

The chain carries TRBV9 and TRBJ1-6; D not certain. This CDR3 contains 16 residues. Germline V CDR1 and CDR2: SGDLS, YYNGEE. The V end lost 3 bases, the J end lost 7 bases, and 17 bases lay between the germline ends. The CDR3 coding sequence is TGTGCCAGCAGCGATTCCGTTTTGGGTGGAAATTCACCCCTCCACTTT. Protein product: CASSDSVLGGNSPLHF.

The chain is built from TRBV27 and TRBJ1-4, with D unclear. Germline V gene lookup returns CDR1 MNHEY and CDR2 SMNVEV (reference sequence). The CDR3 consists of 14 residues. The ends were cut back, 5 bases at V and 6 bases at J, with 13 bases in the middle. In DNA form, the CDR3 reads TGTGCCAGCAGTCTCGATTGGGGAGATGAAAAACTGTTTTTT. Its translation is CASSLDWGDEKLFF.